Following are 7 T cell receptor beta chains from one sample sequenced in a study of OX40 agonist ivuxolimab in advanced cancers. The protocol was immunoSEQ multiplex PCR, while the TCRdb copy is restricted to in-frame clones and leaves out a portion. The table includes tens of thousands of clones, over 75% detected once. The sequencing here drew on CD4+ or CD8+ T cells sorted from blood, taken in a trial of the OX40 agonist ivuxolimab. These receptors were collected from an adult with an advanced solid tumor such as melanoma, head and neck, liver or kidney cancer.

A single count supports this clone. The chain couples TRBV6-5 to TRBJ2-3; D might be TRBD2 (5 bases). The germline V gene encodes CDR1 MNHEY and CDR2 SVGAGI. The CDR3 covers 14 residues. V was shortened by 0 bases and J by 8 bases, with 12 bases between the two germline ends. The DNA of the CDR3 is TGTGCCAGCAGTTACTCACCATCTAGCTTTACGCAGTATTTT. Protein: CASSYSPSSFTQYF.

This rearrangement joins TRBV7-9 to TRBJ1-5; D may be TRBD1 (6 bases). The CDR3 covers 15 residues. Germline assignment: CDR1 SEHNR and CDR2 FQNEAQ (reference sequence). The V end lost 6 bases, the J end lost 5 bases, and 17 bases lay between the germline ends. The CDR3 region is CASRFGQSGDQPQHF. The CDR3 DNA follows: TGTGCCAGCAGGTTCGGACAGTCAGGAGATCAGCCCCAGCATTTT.

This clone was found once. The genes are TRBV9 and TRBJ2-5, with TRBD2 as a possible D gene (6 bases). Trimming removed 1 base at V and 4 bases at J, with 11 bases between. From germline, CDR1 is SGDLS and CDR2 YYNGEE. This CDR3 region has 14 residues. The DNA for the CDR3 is TGTGCCAGCAGCGTATTTCGGGAGTCAGAGACCCAGTACTTC. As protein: CASSVFRESETQYF.

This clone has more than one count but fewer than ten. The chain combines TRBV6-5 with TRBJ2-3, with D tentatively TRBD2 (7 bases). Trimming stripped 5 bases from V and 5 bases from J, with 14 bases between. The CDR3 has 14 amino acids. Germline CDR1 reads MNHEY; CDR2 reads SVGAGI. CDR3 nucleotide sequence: TGTGCCAGCAGTGGGATGGGAGGGGGAGATACGCAGTATTTT. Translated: CASSGMGGGDTQYF.

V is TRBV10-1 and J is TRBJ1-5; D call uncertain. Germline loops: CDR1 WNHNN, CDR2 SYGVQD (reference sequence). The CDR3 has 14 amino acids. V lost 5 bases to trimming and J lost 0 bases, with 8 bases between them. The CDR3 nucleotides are TGCGCCAGCAGTCAACACTATAGCAATCAGCCCCAGCATTTT. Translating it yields CASSQHYSNQPQHF.

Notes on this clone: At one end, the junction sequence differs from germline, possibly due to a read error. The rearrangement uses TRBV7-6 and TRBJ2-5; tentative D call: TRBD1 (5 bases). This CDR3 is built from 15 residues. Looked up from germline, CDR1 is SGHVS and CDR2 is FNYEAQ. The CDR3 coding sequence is TGTGCCAGCACCACCTCGGCCTTGGGGCAAGGGACCCAGTACTTC. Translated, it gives CASTTSALGQGTQYF.

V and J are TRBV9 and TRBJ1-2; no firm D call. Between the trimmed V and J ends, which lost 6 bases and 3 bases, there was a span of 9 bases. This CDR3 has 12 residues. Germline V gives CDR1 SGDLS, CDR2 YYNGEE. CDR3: CASTLDDYGYTF. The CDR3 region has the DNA TGTGCCAGCACCCTTGACGACTATGGCTACACCTTC.